Below are 20 T cell receptor beta chains sequenced from a single sample in a study of tumor-infiltrating lymphocytes in primary liver carcinoma. Scientists recovered RNA and DNA together from roughly 21-30 mg of unsorted bulk tissue. With 500 ng total RNA as template and a constant-region primer, TCR beta cDNA was made. What produced the TCR beta libraries was three nested multiplex PCR rounds using slightly modified ARM-PCR. Each of the first two PCR rounds ran 9 to 11 cycles with TRBV1-TRBV30 forward and C-beta reverse primers. Each CDR3 protein is one row after TCRdb ran MiXCR on the multiplex PCR reads. In the table there are approximately 120,000 distinct CDR3 sequences, approximately 64% of which are singletons. The material sequenced was liver tumor tissue from sampling region 3. Sample subset: tumor region T3, left-lateral pole. These receptors all stem from a woman aged 55-69 years with primary liver carcinoma and hepatitis B virus infection.

V and J are TRBV18 and TRBJ2-7, with D perhaps TRBD2 (6 bases). Germline CDR1 KGHSH, CDR2 LQKENI. This CDR3 is built from 14 residues. Trimming took 3 bases from V and 3 from J, leaving 12 bases between them. The CDR3 nucleotides read TGTGCCAGCTCACCGTCGGCTAGCGTCTACGAGCAGTACTTC. This gives the protein CASSPSASVYEQYF.

Turning to this clonotype: A much larger clone sits a single nucleotide away, making a read error possible. The CDR3 loop is CASSGEAPTDTQYF. CDR3 in DNA: TGTGCCAGCAGCGGAGAGGCGCCCACAGATACGCAGTATTTT. V is TRBV9 and J is TRBJ2-3; D is uncertain. Looked up from germline, CDR1 is SGDLS and CDR2 is YYNGEE. CDR3 size: 14 residues. Trimming took off 3 bases at V and 2 bases at J, with 10 bases between the two ends.

This clonotype was seen only once. One end of the junction fails to match germline, which may point to a read error. This sequence joins TRBV11-2 and TRBJ1-2; no clear D gene. The CDR3 is made up of 15 amino acids. Germline V gene sequence: CDR1 SGHAT, CDR2 FQNNGV. CDR3 nucleotides: TGTGCCAGCAGCTTAGATGTGGTCGAGGGATATGGCTACACTTTC. Translating it yields CASSLDVVEGYGYTF.

In this sample, this clonotype turned up many times. J is TRBJ1-3 and V is TRBV29-1; no clear D. There are 12 residues in the CDR3. Germline CDR1 SQVTM, CDR2 ANQGSEA. Trimming removed 4 bases at V and 4 bases at J, with 8 bases between. In DNA form, the CDR3 reads TGCAGCGTTGTTTCGGGGGGAAACACCATATATTTT. This encodes CSVVSGGNTIYF.

This clonotype was observed many times. The rearrangement links TRBV10-1 to TRBJ2-3, with D perhaps TRBD2 (5 bases). This CDR3 spans 15 amino acids. Germline V gives CDR1 WNHNN, CDR2 SYGVQD (reference sequence). V was clipped by 10 bases and J by 1 base, with 18 bases between them. The CDR3 nucleotides read TGCGCCATCCCTCTCCGGGGATCGGGCACAGATACGCAGTATTTT. Amino acids: CAIPLRGSGTDTQYF.

This clonotype has just a few counts. This chain joins TRBV28 and TRBJ2-5; D uncertain. In germline, CDR1 is MDHEN, CDR2 SYDVKM. Trimming shortened V by 0 bases and J by 2 bases, and 22 bases separated the two germline ends. CDR3 length equals 19 residues. CDR3 coding DNA: TGTGCCAGCAGTTTATGGGCCGTTGGGCGAGCGAAACTACAAGAGACCCAGTACTTC. It yields the protein CASSLWAVGRAKLQETQYF.

This clonotype was detected once. The chain recombines TRBV10-3 with TRBJ2-1, with TRBD1 matching 10 bases. After removal of 9 bases from V and 6 bases from J, the junction contained 8 bases not matched to a gene. The CDR3 sequence is 14 residues long. Germline V lookup: CDR1 ENHRY, CDR2 SYGVKD. CDR3 sequence reads: CAIRGTGVGNEQFF. CDR3 DNA sequence: TGTGCCATAAGGGGGACAGGGGTAGGCAATGAGCAGTTCTTC.

Comments on this clonotype: A read error may explain this, as a much larger clone is one base away. The rearrangement joins TRBV13 to TRBJ1-1; D call uncertain. Germline loops: CDR1 PRHDT, CDR2 FYEKMQ (reference sequence). V was trimmed by 5 bases and J by 4 bases, leaving 14 bases between them. This CDR3 comprises 14 residues. CDR3 sequence reads: CASSRTVGSTEAFF. The CDR3 region has the DNA TGTGCCAGCAGCCGTACAGTGGGATCCACTGAAGCTTTCTTT.

A note on this clonotype: At one end, the junction sequence differs from germline, possibly due to a read error. The V call is TRBV11-1, the J call TRBJ2-3, with D possibly matching TRBD2 (7 bases). The CDR3 sequence is 15 residues long. Germline CDR1 SGHAT, CDR2 FQDESV (reference sequence). In nucleotides, the CDR3 is TGTGCCATCAAGGGGGTCGGGACTAACACAGATATGCAGTATTTT. It encodes CAIKGVGTNTDMQYF.

Comments on this clonotype: One end of the junction is discordant with germline, which a read error may explain. This rearrangement joins TRBV29-1 to TRBJ2-3; TRBD1 agrees at 8 bases. In germline, CDR1 is SQVTM, CDR2 ANQGSEA. The CDR3 consists of 14 residues. The CDR3 sequence: CSVGDRILTDTLHF. CDR3 nucleotide sequence: TGCAGCGTTGGGGACAGGATCCTCACAGATACGCTGCATTTT.

In regard to this clonotype: The junction shows a germline mismatch at one end, possibly a read error. The chain carries TRBV6-6 and TRBJ1-1; no clear D. CDR3 length: 15 amino acids. Germline V gene lookup returns CDR1 MNHNY and CDR2 SVGAGI (reference sequence). The CDR3 DNA reads TGTGCAAGCAGTCCGACACTTGCGGAGAGAACTGAAGCTTTCTTT. Residues: CASSPTLAERTEAFF.

The chain links TRBV29-1 to TRBJ2-5, with a tentative D call TRBD2 (6 bases). This CDR3 has 15 amino acids. CDR1 is SQVTM, CDR2 ANQGSEA, per germline. Trimming stripped 6 bases from V and 1 base from J, with 18 bases between. The CDR3 DNA is TGCAGCGTAATCACATGGGGGACTGCCCAAGAGACCCAGTACTTC. Residues: CSVITWGTAQETQYF.

J is TRBJ2-2 and V is TRBV28; D not resolved. V lost 3 bases, J lost 10 bases, and 12 bases lay in between. The germline CDR1 and CDR2 sequences are MDHEN and SYDVKM. The CDR3 totals 13 residues. CDR3 bases: TGTGCCAGCAGTTTGAGCCCGTCCCCGGAGCTGTTTTTT. This gives the protein CASSLSPSPELFF.

With regard to this clonotype: This sequence may be a read error, since a much larger clone differs from it by one base. The chain recombines TRBV5-4 with TRBJ2-3; D gene ambiguous. CDR1 is SGHNT and CDR2 is YYREEE in the germline V gene (reference sequence). V lost 6 bases and J lost 2, with 16 bases in between. The CDR3 is 15 amino acids. Written as DNA, the CDR3 is TGTGCCAGCAACTCTGGGGTCCTTTCCACAGATACGCAGTATTTT. Translation gives CASNSGVLSTDTQYF.

This clonotype was observed a handful of times. A read error may be the cause here, since a much bigger clone is one base away. Since no conserved phenylalanine or tryptophan closes the CDR3, a read error is the likely cause. CDR3: CASSPLGYYYEQYL. DNA for the CDR3: TGTGCCAGCAGTCCGCTAGGATACTACTACGAGCAGTACCTC. This chain links TRBV6-5 with TRBJ2-7, with D unclear. CDR3 size: 14 residues. The germline V gene has CDR1 MNHEY and CDR2 SVGAGI. Trimming shortened V by 5 bases and J by 3 bases, and 14 bases separated the two germline ends.

In regard to this clonotype: Because it lacks the conserved phenylalanine or tryptophan at the end, this CDR3 is likely a read error. The chain joins TRBV10-3 to TRBJ2-1, with D hard to call. CDR3 length: 11 residues. Germline V lookup: CDR1 ENHRY, CDR2 SYGVKD. V shed 10 bases and J shed 5 bases, with 9 bases lying between them. The CDR3 region is CATQFNNEQFL. In DNA form, the CDR3 reads TGTGCCACTCAGTTCAACAATGAGCAGTTCTTA.

The chain has TRBV4-2 and TRBJ2-1, with a tentative D call TRBD2 (6 bases). Germline V lookup: CDR1 LGHNA, CDR2 YNFKEQ. This CDR3 has 16 amino acids. Between the trimmed V and J ends, which lost 5 bases and 7 bases, there was a span of 21 bases. CDR3 sequence: CASSTRECGRKNEQFF. The CDR3 DNA follows: TGTGCCAGCAGCACGAGGGAATGTGGGAGGAAAAATGAGCAGTTCTTC.

In its sample, this clonotype was seen many times. The V call is TRBV7-9, the J call TRBJ2-7; D is possibly TRBD1 or TRBD2 (6 bases each). The CDR3 sequence is 15 residues long. Germline loops: CDR1 SEHNR, CDR2 FQNEAQ (reference sequence). The germline V and J ends were trimmed by 5 bases and 1 base, with 15 bases remaining between them. CDR3 coding DNA: TGTGCCAGCAGCCAGGAGGGGGGTTCTTCCTACGAGCAGTACTTC. It codes for CASSQEGGSSYEQYF.

This clonotype has a count of ten or more. The chain carries TRBV6-2 or TRBV6-3 and TRBJ2-1; no definite D call. V dropped 4 bases and J dropped 8 bases, with 9 bases sitting between them. Germline CDR1 is MNHEY and CDR2 is SVGEGT. The CDR3 spans 12 residues. The CDR3 here is CASSFNSYEQFF. The CDR3 region has the DNA TGTGCCAGCAGTTTCAATAGTTATGAGCAGTTCTTC.

This chain links TRBV11-2 with TRBJ2-3; no clear D gene. The CDR3 sequence is 12 residues long. Germline V gene data show CDR1 as SGHAT and CDR2 as FQNNGV. Trimming cost V 10 bases and J 6 bases, with 14 bases left between them. CDR3 nucleotides: TGTGCCAACAGTCTCTGGGCGGATACGCAGTATTTT. This codes for CANSLWADTQYF.